The T cell receptor (beta chain) under discussion was sequenced for a study of T cells in Graves' hyperthyroidism and ophthalmopathy. About the study: Peripheral blood collection took place at initial diagnosis, before any treatment.

The germline V and J ends were trimmed by 5 bases and 1 base, with 11 bases remaining between them. CDR3 size: 14 residues. This clonotype was picked up many times. RNA transcripts provided the source from which TCR beta CDR3 regions were amplified. HTBI primers drove first-round RT-PCR of the TCR CDR3. Each CDR3 protein is one row after TCRdb ran MiXCR on the multiplex PCR reads. The sample contains about 460,000 distinct CDR3 sequences, around a fifth of which appear only once. J is TRBJ1-2 and V is TRBV12-3 or TRBV12-4; D is ambiguous. Sequencing was done on a sample of blood. The receptor was isolated from a woman between 70 and 85 years old with Graves' ophthalmopathy. In DNA form, the CDR3 reads TGTGCCAGCAGTCTCAACGGTTTTAACTATGGCTACACCTTC. Its translation: CASSLNGFNYGYTF.